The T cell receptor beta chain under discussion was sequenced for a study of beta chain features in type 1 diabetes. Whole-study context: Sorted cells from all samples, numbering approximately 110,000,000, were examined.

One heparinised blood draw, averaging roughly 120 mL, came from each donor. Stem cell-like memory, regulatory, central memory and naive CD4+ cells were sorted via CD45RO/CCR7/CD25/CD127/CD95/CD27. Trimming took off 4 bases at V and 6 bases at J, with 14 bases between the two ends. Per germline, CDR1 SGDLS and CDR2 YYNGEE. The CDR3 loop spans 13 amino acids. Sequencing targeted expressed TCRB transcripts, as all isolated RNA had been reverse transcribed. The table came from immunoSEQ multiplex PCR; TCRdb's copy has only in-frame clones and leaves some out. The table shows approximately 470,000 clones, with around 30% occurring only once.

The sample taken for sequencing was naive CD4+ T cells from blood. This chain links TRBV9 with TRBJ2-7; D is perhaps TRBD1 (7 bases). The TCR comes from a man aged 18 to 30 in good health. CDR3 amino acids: CASSIRGDGEQYF. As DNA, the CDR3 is TGTGCCAGCAGCATCAGGGGGGATGGCGAGCAGTACTTC.